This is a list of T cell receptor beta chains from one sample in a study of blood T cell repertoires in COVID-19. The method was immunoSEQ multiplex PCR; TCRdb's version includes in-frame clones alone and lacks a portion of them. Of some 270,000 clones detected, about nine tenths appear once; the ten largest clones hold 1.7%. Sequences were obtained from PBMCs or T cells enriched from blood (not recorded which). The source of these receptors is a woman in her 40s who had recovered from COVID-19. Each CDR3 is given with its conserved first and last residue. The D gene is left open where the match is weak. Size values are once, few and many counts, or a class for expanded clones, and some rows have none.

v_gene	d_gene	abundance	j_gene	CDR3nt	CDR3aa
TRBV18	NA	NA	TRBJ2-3	TGTGCCAGCTCACCACCGACAGAACCAGATACGCAGTATTTT	CASSPPTEPDTQYF
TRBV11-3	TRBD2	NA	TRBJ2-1	TGTGCCAGCAGCTTAGGACTAGCGGGAGATGAGCAGTTCTTC	CASSLGLAGDEQFF
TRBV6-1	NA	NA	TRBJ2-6	TGTGCCAGCAGTGTGGGGCGGGACAGTGTTCTTCACGCTGGGGCCAACGTCCTGACTTTC	CASSVGRDSVLHAGANVLTF
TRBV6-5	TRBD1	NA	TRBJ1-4	TGTGCCAGCAGCACGCAGGGGGACGAAAAACTGTTTTTT	CASSTQGDEKLFF
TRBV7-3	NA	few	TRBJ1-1	TGTGCCAGCAGCCCCGGACAGAACACTGAAGCTTTCTTT	CASSPGQNTEAFF
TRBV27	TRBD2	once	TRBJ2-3	TGTGCCAGCAGTTCTACTAGCGCTCGCACAGATACGCAGTATTTT	CASSSTSARTDTQYF
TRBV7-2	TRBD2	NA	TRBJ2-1	TGTGCCAGCAGCTCAAGCGGGAGGGGACTCAATGAGCAGTTCTTC	CASSSSGRGLNEQFF
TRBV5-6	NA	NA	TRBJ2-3	TGTGCCAGCAGCGCAACCGTAGATCCTAGCACAGATACGCAGTATTTT	CASSATVDPSTDTQYF
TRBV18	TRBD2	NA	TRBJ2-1	TGTGCCAGCTCGCCCGGACTAGCGGTGAACAATGAGCAGTTCTTC	CASSPGLAVNNEQFF
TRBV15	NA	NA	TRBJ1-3	TGTGCCACCAGCAGAGATCCTACGGGGTTGACTGGAAACACCATATATTTT	CATSRDPTGLTGNTIYF
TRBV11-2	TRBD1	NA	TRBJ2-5	TGTGCCAGCAGCTTACCAGGGGGCGAAAAGACCCAGTACTTC	CASSLPGGEKTQYF
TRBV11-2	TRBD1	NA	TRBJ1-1	TGTGCCAGCAGCTTAGGGGACAGGGTCACTGAAGCTTTCTTT	CASSLGDRVTEAFF
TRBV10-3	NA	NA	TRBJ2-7	TGTGCCATCAGTCCGGGACTCCCCTCCTACGAGCAGTACTTC	CAISPGLPSYEQYF
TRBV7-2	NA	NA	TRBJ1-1	TGTGCCAGCAGCTCGCAGGGGAACACTGAAGCTTTCTTT	CASSSQGNTEAFF
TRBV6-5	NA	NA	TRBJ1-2	TGTGCCAGCAGTTGGGGCGCAGGGGAAGTCTATGGCTACACCTTC	CASSWGAGEVYGYTF
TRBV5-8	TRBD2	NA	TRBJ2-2	TGTGCCAGCAGCAGGACGACTAGCTCGAACACCGGGGAGCTGTTTTTT	CASSRTTSSNTGELFF
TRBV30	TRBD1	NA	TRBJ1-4	TGTGCCTGGAGCCCAGGGGGCCATGAAAAACTGTTTTTT	CAWSPGGHEKLFF
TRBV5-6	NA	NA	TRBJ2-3	TGTGCCAGCACCTGGGGGGACCGCACAGATACGCAGTATTTT	CASTWGDRTDTQYF
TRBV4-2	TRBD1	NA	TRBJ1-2	TGTGCCAGCAGCCTTGAAGGGACAGGGCGTGATTCTAACTATGGCTACACCTTC	CASSLEGTGRDSNYGYTF
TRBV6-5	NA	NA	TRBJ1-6	TGTGCCAGCAGTTCCCTGACGGGGAATAATTCACCCCTCCACTTT	CASSSLTGNNSPLHF
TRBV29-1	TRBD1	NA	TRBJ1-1	TGCAGCGTTGATATAATGAACAGGGGCGTGAACACTGAAGCTTTCTTT	CSVDIMNRGVNTEAFF
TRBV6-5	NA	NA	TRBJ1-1	TGTGCCAGCAGAGCGGTGTACACTGAAGCTTTCTTT	CASRAVYTEAFF
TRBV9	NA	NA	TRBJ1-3	TGTGCCAGCAGCGTTAGATGGGGGGGAACTGGAAACACCATATATTTT	CASSVRWGGTGNTIYF
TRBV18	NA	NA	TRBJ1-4	TGTGCCAGCTCACGGGAGGTCTATGAAAAACTGTTTTTT	CASSREVYEKLFF
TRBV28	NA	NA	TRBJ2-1	TGTGCCAGCAGTTTATCCGGAGACAATGAGCAGTTCTTC	CASSLSGDNEQFF
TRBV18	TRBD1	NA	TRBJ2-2	TGTGCCAGCTCACCACAGGGGGCTATTACCGGGGAGCTGTTTTTT	CASSPQGAITGELFF
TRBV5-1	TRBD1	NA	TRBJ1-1	TGCGCCAGCAGCGCCGGGACAGCGAACACTGAAGCTTTCTTT	CASSAGTANTEAFF
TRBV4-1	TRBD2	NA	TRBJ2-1	TGCGCCAGCAGCCACCAGGGGCGGGGGGGTTACAATGAGCAGTTCTTC	CASSHQGRGGYNEQFF
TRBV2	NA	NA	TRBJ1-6	TGTGCCAGTCATTACCACTCGACAGACTGGAATTCACCCCTCCACTTT	CASHYHSTDWNSPLHF
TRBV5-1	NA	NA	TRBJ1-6	TGCGCCAGCAGCTTGGCTGGGGAGCGCTCACCCCTCCACTTT	CASSLAGERSPLHF
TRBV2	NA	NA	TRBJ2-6	TGTGCCAGCAGTGGTCAGGCAGGAAGAAGCTCTGGGGCCAACGTCCTGACTTTC	CASSGQAGRSSGANVLTF
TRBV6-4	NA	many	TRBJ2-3	TGTGCCAGCAGTGCGAGTGCCGCGAGCACAGATACGCAGTATTTT	CASSASAASTDTQYF
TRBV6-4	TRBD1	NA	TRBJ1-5	TGTGCCAGCAGTTCGACAGGGGGCAATCAGCCCCAGCATTTT	CASSSTGGNQPQHF
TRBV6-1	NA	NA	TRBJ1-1	TGTGCCAGCAGTGAATTCATGGCTCTCTCAGTGGACACTGAAGCTTTCTTT	CASSEFMALSVDTEAFF
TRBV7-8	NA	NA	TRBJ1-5	TGTGCCAGCAGTACAGGGATAGGCCAGCCCCAGCATTTT	CASSTGIGQPQHF
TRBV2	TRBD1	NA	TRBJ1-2	TGTGCCAGCAGAATTAAGGGACAGGGTACCTATGGCTACACCTTC	CASRIKGQGTYGYTF
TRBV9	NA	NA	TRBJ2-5	TGTGCCAGCAGCGTAGATTTGGGCCCTCAAGAGACCCAGTACTTC	CASSVDLGPQETQYF
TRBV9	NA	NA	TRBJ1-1	TGTGCCAGCAGCCAGGGACATAGGAACACTGAAGCTTTCTTT	CASSQGHRNTEAFF
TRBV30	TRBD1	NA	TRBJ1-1	TGTGCCTGGAGGGATAATCAGGGGGCGAGCACTGAAGCTTTCTTT	CAWRDNQGASTEAFF
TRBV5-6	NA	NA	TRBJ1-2	TGTGCCAGCTCGTATAACTATGGCTACACCTTC	CASSYNYGYTF
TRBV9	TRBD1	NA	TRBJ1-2	TGTGCCAGCAGCCCCCAGGGGGCTGGCTACACCTTC	CASSPQGAGYTF
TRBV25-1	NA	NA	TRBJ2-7	TGTGCCAGCAGTGAATTTGGGGGGGCCTCCAGGTACGAGCAGTACTTC	CASSEFGGASRYEQYF
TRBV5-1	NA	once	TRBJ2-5	TGCGCCAGCAGCTTGGAGCCAGGATTTCAAGGGGCCCAGTACTTC	CASSLEPGFQGAQYF
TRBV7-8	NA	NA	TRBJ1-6	TGTGCCAGCAGCCCTAGGACTCTGAGCTCCTATAATTCACCCCTCCACTTT	CASSPRTLSSYNSPLHF
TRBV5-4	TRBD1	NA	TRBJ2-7	TGTGCCAGCAGCCCCGGGACAGGGAAGGTCCACGAGCAGTACTTC	CASSPGTGKVHEQYF
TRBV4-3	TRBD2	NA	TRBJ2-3	TGCGCCAGCAGCCAAGAGGGAAGCGCGCGGGGGGCGCAGTATTTT	CASSQEGSARGAQYF